These 21 T cell receptor beta chains originate from one sample sequenced in a study of technical replicates of blood from a handful of donors. TCRdb's copy holds only in-frame clones and misses some; the assay was immunoSEQ multiplex PCR. The sample consists of some 57,000 clones, about 90% of them appearing once. The sequencing sample was made of PBMCs. These receptors all come from a human donor in good health. Some clones in this sample may be carry-over from other donors' samples.

The chain combines TRBV4-3 with TRBJ1-4; 7 positions match TRBD1. Germline-derived CDR1 and CDR2 are LGHNA and YSLEER. There are 16 residues in the CDR3. J was trimmed by 5 bases and V by 5 bases; bases with no gene match: 11. The CDR3 nucleotides read TGCGCCAGCAGCGCAAACCCTCAGGGGGGAAATGAAAAACTGTTTTTT. Translating gives CASSANPQGGNEKLFF.

The chain recombines TRBV11-2 with TRBJ1-1, with 7 nucleotides matching TRBD1. The V gene's germline CDR1 is SGHAT and CDR2 FQNNGV. CDR3 length: 12 amino acids. Losses at the gene ends were 5 bases for V and 10 bases for J; bases not matched to a gene: 7. CDR3 bases: TGTGCCAGCAGCGTGAACAGGGGTGGAGCTTTCTTT. This codes for CASSVNRGGAFF. The variable domain in full, with the rest retrieved from reference TRBV11-2 and TRBJ1-1, is EAGVAQSPRYKIIEKRQSVAFWCNPISGHATLYWYQQILGQGPKLLIQFQNNGVVDDSQLPKDRFSAERLKGVDSTLKIQPAKLEDSAVYLCASSVNRGGAFFGQGTRLTVV.

The rearrangement joins TRBV11-2 to TRBJ2-1, with D maybe TRBD1 (9 bases). Between the trimmed V and J ends, which lost 5 bases and 9 bases, there was a span of 26 bases. The CDR3 length is 17 residues. Germline assignment: CDR1 SGHAT and CDR2 FQNNGV. CDR3 loop: CASSRANSGTGSSEQFF. The CDR3 DNA sequence: TGTGCCAGCAGCCGAGCAAATAGCGGGACAGGGAGTAGTGAGCAGTTCTTC.

The chain carries TRBV7-2 and TRBJ1-5; D remains ambiguous. The CDR3 spans 14 residues. From germline, CDR1 is SGHTA and CDR2 FQGNSA. With 1 base removed from V and 4 bases from J, the gap between germline ends came to 8 bases. CDR3 in DNA: TGTGCCAGCAGCTTAGGGCCAGTTAATCAGCCCCAGCATTTT. It translates to CASSLGPVNQPQHF.

This chain links TRBV2 with TRBJ2-2; maybe TRBD1 (6 bases). CDR1 is SNHLY and CDR2 is FYNNEI in the germline V gene. The CDR3 runs 14 residues. Trimming shortened V by 10 bases and J by 4 bases, and 16 bases separated the two germline ends. The CDR3 reads CANKPDRVTGELFF. In nucleotides, the CDR3 is TGTGCCAACAAACCGGACAGAGTCACCGGGGAGCTGTTTTTT.

This chain links TRBV4-3 with TRBJ2-1, with no clear D. The ends were cut back, 0 bases at V and 2 bases at J, with 17 bases in the middle. Germline CDR1 is LGHNA and CDR2 is YSLEER. CDR3 size: 18 residues. The CDR3 loop reads CASSQDLRLGSTYNEQFF. DNA for the CDR3: TGCGCCAGCAGCCAAGATCTAAGACTCGGTAGCACCTACAATGAGCAGTTCTTC.

This clone was seen a handful of times. The chain joins TRBV19 to TRBJ1-1; 7 bases match TRBD1. The V segment lost 5 bases and the J segment 1 base; nucleotides outside the gene matches: 4. Germline V lookup: CDR1 LNHDA, CDR2 SQIVND (reference sequence). This CDR3 contains 14 residues. This CDR3 is CASSLTGPNTEAFF. The CDR3 DNA reads as TGTGCCAGTAGTTTGACAGGGCCGAACACTGAAGCTTTCTTT.

This clone showed up just once. The chain couples TRBV6-1 to TRBJ2-4, with unresolved D. Germline CDR1 and CDR2: MNHNS and SASEGT. Trimming took off 1 base at V and 14 bases at J, with 15 bases between the two ends. This CDR3 contains 13 residues. The CDR3 reads CASSEGLVTTEYF. CDR3 in DNA: TGTGCCAGCAGTGAAGGGCTGGTAACTACTGAGTACTTC.

This chain connects TRBV6-5 to TRBJ2-7; a weak D match, TRBD1 (6 bases). V lost 5 bases and J 5 bases, leaving 16 bases between the germline ends. The CDR3 length is 14 residues. Looked up from germline, CDR1 is MNHEY and CDR2 is SVGAGI. The CDR3 protein is CASSRPDRRNEQYF. Written as DNA, the CDR3 is TGTGCCAGCAGTCGCCCGGACAGACGAAACGAGCAGTACTTC.

V gene TRBV5-1 combines with J gene TRBJ1-2, with TRBD1 matching over 7 bases. After removal of 5 bases from V and 6 bases from J, the junction contained 7 bases not matched to a gene. The CDR3 covers 13 residues. The V gene's germline CDR1 is SGHRS and CDR2 YFSETQ. The CDR3 sequence is CASRIGQENGYTF. CDR3 sequence (DNA): TGCGCCAGCAGAATTGGACAGGAGAATGGCTACACCTTC. Complete variable domain (other parts from reference TRBV5-1 and TRBJ1-2): KAGVTQTPRYLIKTRGQQVTLSCSPISGHRSVSWYQQTPGQGLQFLFEYFSETQRNKGNFPGRFSGRQFSNSRSEMNVSTLELGDSALYLCASRIGQENGYTFGSGTRLTVV.

J is TRBJ2-5 and V is TRBV9; tentatively, D is TRBD2 (5 bases). Trimming took 0 bases from V and 3 from J, leaving 9 bases between them. From germline, CDR1 is SGDLS and CDR2 YYNGEE. The CDR3 consists of 14 residues. The CDR3 sequence: CASSVGPGKETQYF. CDR3 coding DNA: TGTGCCAGCAGCGTAGGGCCGGGGAAAGAGACCCAGTACTTC. The full variable domain, with the rest looked up from reference TRBV9 and TRBJ2-5, is DSGVTQTPKHLITATGQRVTLRCSPRSGDLSVYWYQQSLDQGLQFLIQYYNGEERAKGNILERFSAQQFPDLHSELNLSSLELGDSALYFCASSVGPGKETQYFGPGTRLLVL.

This sequence joins TRBV7-9 and TRBJ1-1; D is undetermined. Trimming shortened V by 5 bases and J by 4 bases, and 11 bases separated the two germline ends. CDR3 length: 13 amino acids. Germline V gives CDR1 SEHNR, CDR2 FQNEAQ (reference sequence). DNA of the CDR3: TGTGCCAGCAGCCTCCTCGCGAGCACTGAAGCTTTCTTT. This codes for CASSLLASTEAFF.

CDR3 sequence: CSVVGEGGRNTEAFF. In DNA, the CDR3 is TGCAGCGTTGTTGGGGAGGGCGGGCGGAACACTGAAGCTTTCTTT. The gene calls are TRBV29-1 and TRBJ1-1; D unresolved. The V end was cut by 4 bases, the J end by 1 base, with 16 bases between. The CDR3 length is 15 residues. Germline CDR1 is SQVTM and CDR2 is ANQGSEA.

The gene calls are TRBV5-1 and TRBJ2-3, with TRBD2 as a possible D gene (7 bases). Germline-derived CDR1 and CDR2 are SGHRS and YFSETQ. Trimming left V 6 bases short and J 2 bases short, with 13 bases between. This CDR3 contains 14 residues. Written as DNA, the CDR3 is TGCGCCAGCAAGAACGGGGGGCCCACAGATACGCAGTATTTT. It is translated as CASKNGGPTDTQYF.

V usage is TRBV7-3 and J usage is TRBJ1-1; D gene unclear. The germline gives CDR1 SGHTA, CDR2 FQGTGA. This CDR3 spans 13 amino acids. V lost 2 bases to trimming and J lost 1 base, with 5 bases between them. The CDR3 here is CASSLGQNTEAFF. CDR3 DNA: TGTGCCAGCAGCTTAGGGCAGAACACTGAAGCTTTCTTT.

The V and J genes are TRBV7-2 and TRBJ1-2, with D possibly being TRBD1 (6 bases). The V end lost 5 bases, the J end lost 5 bases, and 15 bases lay between the germline ends. From germline, CDR1 is SGHTA and CDR2 FQGNSA. The CDR3 contains 14 residues. This CDR3 is CASSPTDRLYGYTF. Here the CDR3 DNA reads TGTGCCAGCAGCCCCACGGACAGACTATATGGCTACACCTTC.

The V gene is TRBV5-4, the J gene TRBJ2-1; a weak D match, TRBD2 (5 bases). Trimming took off 0 bases at V and 2 bases at J, with 9 bases between the two ends. This CDR3 spans 15 amino acids. Germline CDR1 is SGHNT and CDR2 is YYREEE (reference sequence). The CDR3 coding sequence is TGTGCCAGCAGCTTGGCCCCGACTACCTACAATGAGCAGTTCTTC. Translating gives CASSLAPTTYNEQFF.

J is TRBJ2-1 and V is TRBV11-3; TRBD2 matches at 9 bases. V trimming: 1 base; J trimming: 5 bases; junction bases outside the gene matches: 6. The germline gives CDR1 SGHNT, CDR2 YENEEA. The CDR3 contains 16 residues. CDR3 nucleotide sequence: TGTGCCAGCAGCTTAGGGGGGACTAGCCTAAACAATGAGCAGTTCTTC. Its translation is CASSLGGTSLNNEQFF.

The chain carries TRBV4-3 and TRBJ2-7, with D perhaps matching TRBD2 (6 bases). CDR3 length: 15 amino acids. Germline assignment: CDR1 LGHNA and CDR2 YSLEER. Trimming shortened V by 4 bases and J by 3 bases, and 16 bases separated the two germline ends. CDR3: CASSLWGGLSYEQYF. CDR3 sequence (DNA): TGCGCCAGCAGCCTGTGGGGAGGCCTTAGCTACGAGCAGTACTTC.

This rearrangement joins TRBV11-2 to TRBJ1-5, with TRBD1 matching 8 bases. There are 15 residues in the CDR3. V lost 5 bases, J lost 5 bases, and 8 bases stayed unmatched. Germline V gives CDR1 SGHAT, CDR2 FQNNGV. The DNA for the CDR3 is TGTGCCAGCAGCCCCCGGGCAGGGGGCGATCAGCCCCAGCATTTT. Protein: CASSPRAGGDQPQHF.

This chain connects TRBV18 to TRBJ1-3; no definite D call. Germline V lookup: CDR1 KGHSH, CDR2 LQKENI. Trimming removed 3 bases at V and 4 bases at J, with 4 bases between. The CDR3 contains 12 residues. CDR3 in DNA: TGTGCCAGCTCACCGGAGGGAAACACCATATATTTT. This sequence encodes CASSPEGNTIYF.